This T cell receptor (beta chain) stems from a study of control samples from healthy donors and cancer patients. Only one count was recorded for this clone. TCRdb's table, derived via immunoSEQ multiplex PCR, lists solely in-frame clones and lacks some. This repertoire shows about 80,000 clones, roughly 88% found once; its top ten account for 11%. Trimming cost V 0 bases and J 3 bases, with 9 bases left between them. The germline V gene has CDR1 SGHRS and CDR2 YFSETQ. The CDR3 runs 14 residues. J is TRBJ1-1 and V is TRBV5-1; D gene uncertain. Sequenced material: PBMCs. This clonotype originated in a man aged 60 to 69 with head and neck cancer. The CDR3 region is CASSLDSVDTEAFF. The CDR3 DNA reads as TGCGCCAGCAGCTTGGACTCAGTCGACACTGAAGCTTTCTTT.